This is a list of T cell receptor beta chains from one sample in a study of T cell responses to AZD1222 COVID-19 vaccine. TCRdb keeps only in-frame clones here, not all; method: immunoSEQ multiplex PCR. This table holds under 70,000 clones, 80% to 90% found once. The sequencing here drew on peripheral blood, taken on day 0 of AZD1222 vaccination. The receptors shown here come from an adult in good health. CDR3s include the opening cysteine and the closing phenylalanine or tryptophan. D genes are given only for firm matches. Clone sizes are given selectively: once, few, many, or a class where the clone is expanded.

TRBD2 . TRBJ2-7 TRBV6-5 TGTGCCAGCAGCAACCCCGGGGAGGGGACTTACGAGCAGTACTTC CASSNPGEGTYEQYF
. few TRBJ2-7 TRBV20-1 TGCAGTGCCCCCGCGGTGGGGGAGCAGTACTTC CSAPAVGEQYF
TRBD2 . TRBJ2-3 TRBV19 TGTGCCAGTAGTCTCCGGGGGAGCGGGAGGAGAACAGATACGCAGTATTTT CASSLRGSGRRTDTQYF
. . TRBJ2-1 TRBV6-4 TGTGCCAGCAGTGACTCACTGTGGGAGGAGCAGTTCTTC CASSDSLWEEQFF
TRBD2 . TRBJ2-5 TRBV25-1 TGTGCCAGCAGTGAACATACTAGCGGGAGGGCCAAAGAGACCCAGTACTTC CASSEHTSGRAKETQYF
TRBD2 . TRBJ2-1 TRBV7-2 TGTGCCAGCAGCCCCCAGAGCACGGGGGGTCATGAGCAGTTCTTC CASSPQSTGGHEQFF
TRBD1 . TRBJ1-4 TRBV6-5 TGTGCCAGCAGTTACATACAGGGGGGCAATGAAAAACTGTTTTTT CASSYIQGGNEKLFF
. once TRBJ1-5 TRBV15 TGTGCCCCAATCTTCGATGTGAGCAATCAGCCCCAGCATTTT CAPIFDVSNQPQHF
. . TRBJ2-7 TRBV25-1 TGTGCCAGCGGGGACAACTTCTACGAGCAGTACTTC CASGDNFYEQYF
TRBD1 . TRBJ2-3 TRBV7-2 TGTGCCAGCAAGGACAGGGGCACAGATACGCAGTATTTT CASKDRGTDTQYF
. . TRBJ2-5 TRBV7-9 TGTGCCAGCAGCTTAGAGGGGGTAGAGACCCAGTACTTC CASSLEGVETQYF
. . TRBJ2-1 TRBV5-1 TGCGCCAGCAGCTCAGGGATTGAGCAGTTCTTC CASSSGIEQFF
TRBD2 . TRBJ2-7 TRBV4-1 TGCGCCAGCAGCCAAGCTCCGGGACTAGCGGGCTACGAGCAGTACTTC CASSQAPGLAGYEQYF
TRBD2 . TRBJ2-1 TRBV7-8 TGTGCCAGCATTTCGCGACTAGCGGGAAGGAATGAGCAGTTCTTC CASISRLAGRNEQFF
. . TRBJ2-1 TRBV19 TGTGCCAGTAGTATCGGGCCAAGGGGAGAGCAGTTCTTC CASSIGPRGEQFF
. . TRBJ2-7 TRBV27 TGTGCCAGCAGTTTAGGGGGCGAGCAGTACTTC CASSLGGEQYF
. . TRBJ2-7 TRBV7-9 TGTGCCAGCAGCTTAGGGCTGGGTCCGTACGAGCAGTACTTC CASSLGLGPYEQYF
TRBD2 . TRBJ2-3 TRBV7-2 TGTGCCAGCACGGGGGGTTTACCAGATACGCAGTATTTT CASTGGLPDTQYF
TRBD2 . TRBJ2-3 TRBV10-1 TGCGCCAGCAGTGAGGAACGGCGCGGGAGGGCCAGGGATACGCAGTATTTT CASSEERRGRARDTQYF
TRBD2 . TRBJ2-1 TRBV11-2 TGTGCCAGCAGCTTGCTAGCGGCCAGGAATGAGCAGTTCTTC CASSLLAARNEQFF
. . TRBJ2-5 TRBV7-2 TGTGCCAGCAGCTTAATAGAGACCCAGTACTTC CASSLIETQYF
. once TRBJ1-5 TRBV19 TGTGCCAGTAGTATATTATCAGGGGATCATCAGCCCCAGCATTTT CASSILSGDHQPQHF
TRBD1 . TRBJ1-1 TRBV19 TGTGCCAGCGGACAGGGGGTCGTAACTGAAGCTTTCTTT CASGQGVVTEAFF
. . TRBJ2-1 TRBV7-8 TGTGCCAGCAGCTTAGCGTCACCAACCTACAATGAGCAGTTCTTC CASSLASPTYNEQFF
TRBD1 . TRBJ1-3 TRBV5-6 TGTGCCAGCAGCTTACAGGGGGCGATTGCTGGAAACACCATATATTTT CASSLQGAIAGNTIYF
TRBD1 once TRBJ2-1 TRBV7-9 TGTGCCAGCAGCTTAGTGGGACAGAACAATGAGCAGTTCTTC CASSLVGQNNEQFF
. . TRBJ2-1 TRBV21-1 TGTGCCAGCAGCAAAGCGGTGGCAGGGGCTGGGCATGAGCAGTTCTTC CASSKAVAGAGHEQFF
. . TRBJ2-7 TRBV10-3 TGTGCCATCAGTGGCGGGACGCCCTCTCGGGGCGAGCAGTACTTC CAISGGTPSRGEQYF
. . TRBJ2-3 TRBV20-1 TGCAGTGCTAGTGAACGCCAGGCGGGGACAGATACGCAGTATTTT CSASERQAGTDTQYF
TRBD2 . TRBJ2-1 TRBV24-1 TGTGCCACCAGTGGCGGGGGACTAGCGGACAGGTACAATGAGCAGTTCTTC CATSGGGLADRYNEQFF
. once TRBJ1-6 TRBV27 TGTGCCAGCAGCCCCTACTGGGGGGACACCAATAATTCACCCCTCCACTTT CASSPYWGDTNNSPLHF
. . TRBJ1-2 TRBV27 TGTGCCAGCAGTCGTTCGGGGGGGCTTAACTATGGCTACACCTTC CASSRSGGLNYGYTF
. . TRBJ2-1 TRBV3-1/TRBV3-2 TGTGCCAGCAGTCAAAAGGGCTGGAATGAGCAGTTCTTC CASSQKGWNEQFF
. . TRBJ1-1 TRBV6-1 TGTGCCAGCAGTGAAGCCCGGACAACGGACACTGAAGCTTTCTTT CASSEARTTDTEAFF
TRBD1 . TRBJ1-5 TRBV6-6 TGTGCCAGCAGTTACTCGACAGGGCCAGGGAATCAGCCCCAGCATTTT CASSYSTGPGNQPQHF
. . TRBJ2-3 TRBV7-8 TGTGCCAGCAGCCATGAAGATACGCAGTATTTT CASSHEDTQYF
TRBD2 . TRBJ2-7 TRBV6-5 TGTGCCAGCAGTCCGACTAGCGGGAGCTCCTACGAGCAGTACTTC CASSPTSGSSYEQYF
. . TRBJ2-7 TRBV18 TGTGCCAGCTCACCTAAGCAGGGTCGAACCTACGAGCAGTACTTC CASSPKQGRTYEQYF
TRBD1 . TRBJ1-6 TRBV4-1 TGCGCAAGACAGGGGAAGAGTTCACCCCTCCACTTT CARQGKSSPLHF
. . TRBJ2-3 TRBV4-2 TGTGCCAGCAGCCAAGAAGATACGCAGTATTTT CASSQEDTQYF
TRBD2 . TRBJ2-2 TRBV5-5 TGTGCCAGCAGCCCCGGACTAGCGGGAGGGCTAGGAGGGGAGCTGTTTTTT CASSPGLAGGLGGELFF
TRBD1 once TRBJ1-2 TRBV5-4 TGTGCCAGCAGCTTGAGGACAGGGGGAGGGGGCTATGGCTACACCTTC CASSLRTGGGGYGYTF
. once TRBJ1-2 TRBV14 TGTGCCAGCAGCCAAGTTAGGGGCGGCTACACCTTC CASSQVRGGYTF
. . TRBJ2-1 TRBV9 TGTGCCAGCAGCGTAGCTACGAGTGAGCAGTTCTTC CASSVATSEQFF
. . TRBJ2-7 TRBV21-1 TGTGCCAGCAGCAAAACAGGGCCTAGGCTAGCAGATAGCTCCTACGAGCAGTACTTC CASSKTGPRLADSSYEQYF
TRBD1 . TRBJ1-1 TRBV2 TGTGCCAGCAGGACCTTACAGGGGGCCGGGACTGAAGCTTTCTTT CASRTLQGAGTEAFF
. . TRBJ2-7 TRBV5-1 TGCGCCAGCAGCCTACGCGGCGGCTACGAGCAGTACTTC CASSLRGGYEQYF
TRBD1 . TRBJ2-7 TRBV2 TGTGCCAGCAGTGAAATTGGGACAGGGGCCTACGAGCAGTACTTC CASSEIGTGAYEQYF
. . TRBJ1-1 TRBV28 TGTGCCAGCAGCACCCTGGGGGCAGGTCTTGAAGCTTTCTTT CASSTLGAGLEAFF
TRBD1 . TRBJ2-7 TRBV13 TGTGCCAGCAGCTTTCAACAGGGGGTCGGGGAGCAGTACTTC CASSFQQGVGEQYF
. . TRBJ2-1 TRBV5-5 TGTGCCAGCAGCGGGTCTACCCAAACTTACAATGAGCAGTTCTTC CASSGSTQTYNEQFF
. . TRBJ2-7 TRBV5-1 TGCGCCAGCAGCCAGGCCTCCACCCGAACCTACGAGCAGTACTTC CASSQASTRTYEQYF
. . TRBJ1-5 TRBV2 TGTGCCAGCAGTCAATCCCTCGGTCAGCCCCAGCATTTT CASSQSLGQPQHF
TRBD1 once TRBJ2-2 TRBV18 TGTGCCAGCTCACCACTTGGACAGGGGGCGAGGACCGGGGAGCTGTTTTTT CASSPLGQGARTGELFF
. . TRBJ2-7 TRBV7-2 TGTGCCAGCAGCTTAGCCAGTAGGTCCCCCGAGGGTTCGCGCGAGCAGTACTTC CASSLASRSPEGSREQYF
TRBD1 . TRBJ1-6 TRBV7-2 TGTGCCAGCAGCTTAGATGGGACAGCCCGGTCACCCCTCCACTTT CASSLDGTARSPLHF
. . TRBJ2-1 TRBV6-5 TGTGCCGGCCGAAGCTCCTACAATGAGCAGTTCTTC CAGRSSYNEQFF